These 22 T cell receptor beta chains share one sample of origin, sequenced in a study of prognosis after radiotherapy for stage I lung cancer. Two rounds of multiplex PCR amplified TCR beta CDR3 from genomic DNA. The first PCR round targeted every TRBV and TRBJ gene with specific primers. TCRdb called the multiplex PCR reads again in MiXCR, with one record for every CDR3 protein. In the table there are 30,000 or so distinct CDR3 sequences, around 40% of which are singletons. Sequenced material: PBMCs, taken before or after stereotactic body radiation therapy (not recorded which). The receptors were sampled from a donor of 50 years or more with non-small cell lung cancer.

This clonotype was counted many times. The chain has TRBV15 and TRBJ1-2; D is unclear. CDR3 length: 13 amino acids. The germline V gene has CDR1 LNHNV and CDR2 YYDKDF (reference sequence). V gave up 4 bases and J gave up 2 bases, with 8 bases separating them. The CDR3, as DNA: TGTGCCACCAGCACCGGGGTAAACTATGGCTACACCTTC. This codes for CATSTGVNYGYTF.

About this clonotype: Only one base separates this from a far larger clonotype, so it likely reflects a read error. This chain joins TRBV6-4 and TRBJ1-1; 8 bases agree with TRBD1. Per germline, CDR1 MRHNA and CDR2 SNTAGT. This CDR3 has 15 residues. V was clipped by 5 bases and J by 1 base; unmatched bases: 6. CDR3 sequence reads: CASSYLGTGNTEAFF. The CDR3 nucleotides are TGTGCCAGCAGTTACCTAGGGACAGGGAACACTGAAGCTTTCTTT.

This clonotype was picked up many times. The rearrangement joins TRBV2 to TRBJ1-4; no clear D gene. The CDR3 has 16 amino acids. V was pared by 3 bases and J by 0 bases, with 11 bases between. Per the germline V gene, CDR1 is SNHLY and CDR2 is FYNNEI. CDR3 sequence (DNA): TGTGCCAGCAGTGAGTTTGTAGCGTCAACTAATGAAAAACTGTTTTTT. Amino acid sequence: CASSEFVASTNEKLFF.

This clonotype was counted at least ten times. The chain combines TRBV2 with TRBJ1-3; D unresolved. The germline V gene encodes CDR1 SNHLY and CDR2 FYNNEI. Trimming left V 4 bases short and J 0 bases short, with 4 bases between. The length of the CDR3 is 13 residues. The CDR3 DNA reads as TGTGCCAGCAGTGTTGGCTCTGGAAACACCATATATTTT. Translating gives CASSVGSGNTIYF.

This clonotype was detected many times. The chain joins TRBV20-1 to TRBJ2-7; D is unclear. This CDR3 spans 12 amino acids. The germline V gene encodes CDR1 DFQATT and CDR2 SNEGSKA (reference sequence). V lost 2 bases to trimming and J lost 0 bases, with 5 bases between them. CDR3 residues: CSARPSSYEQYF. The CDR3 region has the DNA TGCAGTGCTAGACCCAGCTCCTACGAGCAGTACTTC.

Regarding this clonotype: It differs at one base from a far larger clone, so likely a read error. The CDR3 DNA follows: TGTGCCAGCAGGCCCGGGACTTGGGGGACGAACACCGGGGAGCCGTTTTTT. Translation gives CASRPGTWGTNTGEPFF. V and J are TRBV27 and TRBJ2-2; D is possibly TRBD2 (6 bases). The CDR3 is made up of 17 amino acids. From germline, CDR1 is MNHEY and CDR2 SMNVEV (reference sequence).

The rearrangement uses TRBV6-4 and TRBJ2-3; 8 positions match TRBD1. The V gene's germline CDR1 is MRHNA and CDR2 SNTAGT. This CDR3 is 15 amino acids long. The V segment lost 5 bases and the J segment 4 bases; nucleotides outside the gene matches: 8. The CDR3 region is CASSFGQGIADTQYF. The CDR3 bases are TGTGCCAGCAGTTTCGGACAGGGAATCGCAGATACGCAGTATTTT.

This clonotype rates as medium-sized (0.01 to 0.1%). The chain carries TRBV12-3 or TRBV12-4 and TRBJ1-2; D might be TRBD1 (6 bases). The CDR3 consists of 12 residues. V lost 5 bases and J lost 4, with 8 bases in between. The CDR3 DNA reads TGTGCCAGCAGTACAGGGTTCTATGGCTACACCTTC. Encoded protein: CASSTGFYGYTF.

This clonotype was observed at least ten times. The chain joins TRBV6-2 or TRBV6-3 to TRBJ2-7; either TRBD1 or TRBD2 may fit D (5 bases each). Germline V CDR1 and CDR2: MNHEY, SVGEGT. The V end was cut by 5 bases, the J end by 4 bases, with 15 bases between. The CDR3 has 14 amino acids. CDR3 in amino acids: CASSVKIGTYEQYF. CDR3 DNA: TGTGCCAGCAGTGTAAAGATCGGGACGTACGAGCAGTACTTC.

This clonotype was counted at least ten times. J is TRBJ1-4 and V is TRBV19, with TRBD1 matching over 7 bases. The length of the CDR3 is 15 residues. J was trimmed by 2 bases and V by 5 bases; bases with no gene match: 5. Per the germline V gene, CDR1 is LNHDA and CDR2 is SQIVND (reference sequence). The CDR3 sequence: CASSRGDSTNEKLFF. CDR3 nucleotide sequence: TGTGCCAGTAGTCGCGGGGACAGCACTAATGAAAAACTGTTTTTT.

The rearrangement joins TRBV20-1 to TRBJ2-3; D is perhaps TRBD2 (5 bases). The CDR3 length is 15 residues. Germline values: CDR1 DFQATT, CDR2 SNEGSKA (reference sequence). With 3 bases removed from V and 3 bases from J, the gap between germline ends came to 16 bases. As DNA, the CDR3 is TGCAGTGCTAGGGTATATGGGGAGTGGACAGATACGCAGTATTTT. Amino acids: CSARVYGEWTDTQYF.

This clonotype is medium-sized. The rearrangement uses TRBV6-1 and TRBJ2-7, with 10 bases fitting TRBD1. The CDR3 is made up of 15 amino acids. J was trimmed by 1 base and V by 10 bases; bases with no gene match: 10. Looked up from germline, CDR1 is MNHNS and CDR2 is SASEGT. The CDR3 here is CATTPGQGKSYEQYF. DNA for the CDR3: TGTGCCACTACTCCGGGACAGGGGAAATCCTACGAGCAGTACTTC.

Relative to its sample, this clonotype is medium-sized. The chain joins TRBV6-6 to TRBJ2-7; D perhaps matches TRBD2 (6 bases). Trimming stripped 0 bases from V and 2 bases from J, with 14 bases between. Germline V gene lookup returns CDR1 MNHNY and CDR2 SVGAGI (reference sequence). The CDR3 consists of 16 residues. CDR3 region: CASSYSSLAFTYEQYF. For the CDR3, the DNA is TGTGCCAGCAGTTACTCTTCGCTAGCGTTCACCTACGAGCAGTACTTC.

The CDR3 spells CASSLRGETGELFF. The CDR3 coding sequence is TGTGCCAGCAGCTTAAGGGGGGAAACCGGGGAGCTGTTTTTT. The chain is built from TRBV13 and TRBJ2-2; possibly TRBD1 or TRBD2 for D (6 bases each). Per germline, CDR1 PRHDT and CDR2 FYEKMQ (reference sequence). V lost 2 bases and J lost 5, with 9 bases in between. This CDR3 has 14 amino acids. Full variable domain (outside the CDR3, taken from reference TRBV13 and TRBJ2-2): AAGVIQSPRHLIKEKRETATLKCYPIPRHDTVYWYQQGPGQDPQFLISFYEKMQSDKGSIPDRFSAQQFSDYHSELNMSSLELGDSALYFCASSLRGETGELFFGEGSRLTVL.

Ten or more counts support this clonotype. This rearrangement joins TRBV5-8 to TRBJ1-5; D not resolved. Trimming took off 4 bases at V and 0 bases at J, with 8 bases between the two ends. CDR1 and CDR2 from the germline V gene are SGHTS and YDEGEE. This CDR3 has 14 residues. DNA for the CDR3: TGTGCCAGCAGCAATGACCGTAGCAATCAGCCCCAGCATTTT. Residues: CASSNDRSNQPQHF. Drawing the rest from reference TRBV5-8 and TRBJ1-5, the complete variable domain is EAGVTQSPTHLIKTRGQQATLRCSPISGHTSVYWYQQALGLGLQFLLWYDEGEERNRGNFPPRFSGRQFPNYSSELNVNALELEDSALYLCASSNDRSNQPQHFGDGTRLSIL.

Details on this clonotype: At one boundary the junction diverges from the germline segment, which might be a read error. The chain joins TRBV19 to TRBJ2-7, with a possible D match to TRBD1 (6 bases). The CDR3 is 14 amino acids. Per germline, CDR1 LNHDA and CDR2 SQIVND (reference sequence). CDR3 sequence reads: CTSSQQGSSYEQYF. The CDR3 DNA follows: TGTACCAGTAGTCAACAGGGTAGCTCCTACGAGCAGTACTTC.

The table lists this clonotype with many counts. The chain employs TRBV2 and TRBJ2-1, with D possibly being TRBD1 (6 bases). From germline, CDR1 is SNHLY and CDR2 FYNNEI. Trimming cost V 2 bases and J 2 bases, with 10 bases left between them. The CDR3 totals 15 residues. CDR3 in amino acids: CASSERRGAYNEQFF. CDR3 DNA sequence: TGTGCCAGCAGTGAACGCAGGGGCGCCTACAATGAGCAGTTCTTC.

This clonotype was seen ten or more times. This chain links TRBV20-1 with TRBJ2-3; TRBD2 agrees at 9 bases. Germline V gene data show CDR1 as DFQATT and CDR2 as SNEGSKA (reference sequence). The length of the CDR3 is 16 residues. Trimming removed 0 bases from V and 6 bases from J; junction bases left unmatched: 10. The CDR3 sequence: CSARDFFAGGGDTQYF. The CDR3 bases are TGCAGTGCTAGAGACTTCTTCGCGGGAGGGGGGGATACGCAGTATTTT.

The chain combines TRBV6-4 with TRBJ2-2, with no clear D. Germline V lookup: CDR1 MRHNA, CDR2 SNTAGT. The ends were cut back, 7 bases at V and 1 base at J, with 16 bases in the middle. The CDR3 is 16 residues long. This chain's CDR3 is CASIPGPLQNTGELFF. DNA of the CDR3: TGTGCCAGCATCCCCGGACCATTACAGAACACCGGGGAGCTGTTTTTT.

As concerns this clonotype: A read error is possible here, since a much larger clone lies one base away. J is TRBJ2-3 and V is TRBV18, with a possible D match to TRBD1 (7 bases). This CDR3 contains 17 residues. The germline CDR1 and CDR2 sequences are KGHSH and LQKENI. V lost 2 bases to trimming and J lost 2 bases, with 17 bases between them. The CDR3 sequence is CASSPVMPGGPTDTQYF. The CDR3 DNA sequence: TGTGCCAGCTCACCAGTAATGCCAGGGGGGCCCACAGATACGCAGTATTTT.

This clonotype was counted ten times or more. The chain is built from TRBV6-5 and TRBJ1-1, with D possibly matching TRBD1 (5 bases). Per the germline V gene, CDR1 is MNHEY and CDR2 is SVGAGI. The CDR3 spans 15 residues. V shed 3 bases and J shed 5 bases, with 16 bases lying between them. Written as DNA, the CDR3 is TGTGCCAGCAGTTATTCCCAGGGATCGACTACTGAAGCTTTCTTT. Amino acid sequence: CASSYSQGSTTEAFF.

Note on this clonotype: A far larger clone is off by one base, so a read error is likely. The final CDR3 position lacks the conserved phenylalanine or tryptophan, pointing to a likely read error. The rearrangement links TRBV7-2 to TRBJ2-7; 7 bases map to TRBD1. There are 14 residues in the CDR3. In germline, CDR1 is SGHTA, CDR2 FQGNSA. CDR3 amino acids: CATSRGTVSYEQYL. CDR3 nucleotides: TGTGCCACCAGCAGAGGGACAGTATCCTACGAGCAGTACTTA.